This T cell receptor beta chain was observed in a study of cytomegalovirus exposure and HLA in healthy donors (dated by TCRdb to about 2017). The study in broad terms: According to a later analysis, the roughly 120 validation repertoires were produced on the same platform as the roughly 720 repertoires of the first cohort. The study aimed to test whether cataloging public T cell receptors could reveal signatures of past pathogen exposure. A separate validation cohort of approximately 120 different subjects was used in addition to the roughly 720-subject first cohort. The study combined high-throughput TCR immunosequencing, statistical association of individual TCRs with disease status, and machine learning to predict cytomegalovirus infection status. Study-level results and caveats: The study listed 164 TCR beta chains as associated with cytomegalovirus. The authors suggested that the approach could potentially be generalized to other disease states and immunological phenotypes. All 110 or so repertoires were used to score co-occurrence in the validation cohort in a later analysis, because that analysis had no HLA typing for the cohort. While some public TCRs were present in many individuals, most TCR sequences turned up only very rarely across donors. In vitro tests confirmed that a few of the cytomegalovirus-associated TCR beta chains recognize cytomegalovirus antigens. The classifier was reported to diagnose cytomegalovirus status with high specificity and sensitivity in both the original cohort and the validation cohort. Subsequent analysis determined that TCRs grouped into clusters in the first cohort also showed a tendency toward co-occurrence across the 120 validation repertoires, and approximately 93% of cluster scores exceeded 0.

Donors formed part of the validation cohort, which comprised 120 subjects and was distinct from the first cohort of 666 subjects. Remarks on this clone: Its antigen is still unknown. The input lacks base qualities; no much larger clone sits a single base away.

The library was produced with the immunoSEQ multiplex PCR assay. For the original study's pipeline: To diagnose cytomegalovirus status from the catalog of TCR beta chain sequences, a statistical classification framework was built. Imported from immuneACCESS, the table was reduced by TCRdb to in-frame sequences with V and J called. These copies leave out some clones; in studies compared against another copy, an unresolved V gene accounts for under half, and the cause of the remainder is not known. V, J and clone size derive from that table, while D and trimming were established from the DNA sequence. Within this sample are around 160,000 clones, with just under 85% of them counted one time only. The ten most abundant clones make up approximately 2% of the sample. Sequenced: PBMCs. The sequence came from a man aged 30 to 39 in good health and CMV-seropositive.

The bases are TGTGCCAGCAGCCCTCCGGGAGGAAACACTGAAGCTTTCTTT. The translation is CASSPPGGNTEAFF. The chain is encoded by TRBV7-2 joined to TRBJ1-1, with the D gene call left open. V drops 5 bases and J drops 2 bases, leaving 12 bases in between. The CDR3 numbers 14 residues from cysteine through phenylalanine. Only the CDR3 DNA is retained, 42 bases long and in frame from the first base. Based on the germline V gene, the CDR1 and CDR2 sequences are SGHTA and FQGNSA.